The TCR beta chain under discussion was sequenced for a study of T cells in Graves' hyperthyroidism and ophthalmopathy. RNA transcripts served as the template for amplifying TCR beta CDR3 regions. First-round RT-PCR targeting the TCR CDR3 was performed with the HTBI primer set. Using its own MiXCR run on the multiplex PCR reads, TCRdb lists one record per CDR3 protein. The data contain 300,000 to 500,000 distinct CDR3 sequences, around 15% of them seen just once; the ten biggest clones take up under 30%. It was 10 ml of fresh peripheral blood that supplied the PBMCs. Germline lookup yields CDR1 MNHNS and CDR2 SASEGT. The germline V and J ends were trimmed by 7 bases and 1 base, with 15 bases remaining between them. The CDR3 covers 15 residues. Ten or more counts support this clonotype.

The rearrangement links TRBV6-1 to TRBJ2-3, with D hard to call. This clonotype was sampled from a man aged 50 or older with Graves' ophthalmopathy. The sample taken for sequencing was blood. The CDR3 region is CASKLRVQGTDTQYF. The DNA of the CDR3 is TGTGCCAGCAAATTGCGCGTCCAGGGCACAGATACGCAGTATTTT.